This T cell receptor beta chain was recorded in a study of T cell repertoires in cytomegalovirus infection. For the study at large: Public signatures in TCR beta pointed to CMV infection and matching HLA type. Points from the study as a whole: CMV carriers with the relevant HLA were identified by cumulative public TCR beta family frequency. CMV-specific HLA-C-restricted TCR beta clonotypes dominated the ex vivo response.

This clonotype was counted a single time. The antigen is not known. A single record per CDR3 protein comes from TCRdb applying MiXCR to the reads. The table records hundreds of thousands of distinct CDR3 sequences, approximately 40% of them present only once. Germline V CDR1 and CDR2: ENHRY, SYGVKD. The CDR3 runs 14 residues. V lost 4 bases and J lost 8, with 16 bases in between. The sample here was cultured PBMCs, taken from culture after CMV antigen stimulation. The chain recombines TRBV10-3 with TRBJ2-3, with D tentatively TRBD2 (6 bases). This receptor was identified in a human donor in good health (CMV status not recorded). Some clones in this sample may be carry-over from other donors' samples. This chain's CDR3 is CAISAGLPGGTQYF. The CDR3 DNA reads TGTGCCATCAGTGCAGGACTACCCGGGGGTACGCAGTATTTT.